The 27 T cell receptor beta chains presented below share a single source sample, sequenced in a study of cytomegalovirus exposure and HLA in healthy donors. PCR amplification relied on 60 Vbeta primers (plus 13 Jbeta primers). TCRdb's table, derived via immunoSEQ multiplex PCR, lists solely in-frame clones and lacks some. The sample shows approximately 97,000 clones, roughly 60% of them seen only once. The sequenced sample was PBMCs. The receptors were gathered from a human donor in good health.

This clone was observed a few times. V and J are TRBV7-8 and TRBJ2-4; 11 nucleotides match TRBD1. With V trimmed by 3 bases and J by 6 bases, 7 bases remained unmatched. The CDR3 has 16 residues. CDR1 SGHVS and CDR2 FQNEAQ come from the germline V gene. The CDR3, as DNA: TGTGCCAGCAGCTTCCTAGGACAGGGGGCAAGAAACATTCAGTACTTC. It encodes CASSFLGQGARNIQYF.

This clone was recorded a few times. The chain carries TRBV7-9 and TRBJ2-2; TRBD2 aligns across 13 bases. From germline, CDR1 is SEHNR and CDR2 FQNEAQ (reference sequence). CDR3 length: 15 residues. V was pared by 8 bases and J by 6 bases, with 6 bases of the junction left unmatched. DNA for the CDR3: TGTGCCAGCCGAGGACTAGCGGGAGCAGCCGGGGAGCTGTTTTTT. Encoded protein: CASRGLAGAAGELFF.

The chain uses TRBV27 and TRBJ2-1; 10 bases agree with TRBD2. The CDR3 runs to 16 residues. Trimming at V came to 4 bases and at J to 1 base, leaving 4 bases not matched to a gene. CDR1 and CDR2 (germline): MNHEY, SMNVEV (reference sequence). CDR3 protein: CASSSGTSVSYNEQFF. The CDR3 nucleotides are TGTGCCAGCAGTTCCGGGACTAGCGTATCCTACAATGAGCAGTTCTTC.

CDR3 in amino acids: CASSVEDGTSAGANVLTF. The CDR3 nucleotides are TGTGCCAGCAGCGTAGAAGACGGGACTTCTGCTGGGGCCAACGTCCTGACTTTC. The V call is TRBV9, the J call TRBJ2-6, with D tentatively TRBD2 (6 bases). Germline values: CDR1 SGDLS, CDR2 YYNGEE. The length of the CDR3 is 18 residues. Trimming removed 0 bases from V and 2 bases from J, with 15 bases in between. Full variable domain (missing parts from reference TRBV9 and TRBJ2-6): DSGVTQTPKHLITATGQRVTLRCSPRSGDLSVYWYQQSLDQGLQFLIQYYNGEERAKGNILERFSAQQFPDLHSELNLSSLELGDSALYFCASSVEDGTSAGANVLTFGAGSRLTVL.

This clone occurred once. This chain uses TRBV6-5 with TRBJ1-6; D is perhaps TRBD1 (6 bases). Germline loops: CDR1 MNHEY, CDR2 SVGAGI. Trimming left V 6 bases short and J 6 bases short, with 15 bases between. CDR3 length: 15 amino acids. The CDR3 DNA sequence: TGTGCCAGCAGCCCCGCAGGGGTTGGTAATTCACCCCTCCACTTT. Translating gives CASSPAGVGNSPLHF.

The chain joins TRBV6-1 to TRBJ2-3, with a possible D match to TRBD1 (5 bases). CDR3 length equals 14 residues. CDR1 is MNHNS and CDR2 is SASEGT in the germline V gene. V gave up 2 bases and J gave up 4 bases, with 10 bases separating them. The CDR3 loop reads CASSEQGIPDTQYF. The CDR3 DNA reads as TGTGCCAGCAGTGAACAGGGAATACCAGATACGCAGTATTTT.

The genes are TRBV5-1 and TRBJ2-5, with D hard to call. Germline-derived CDR1 and CDR2 are SGHRS and YFSETQ. The CDR3 loop spans 14 amino acids. Between the trimmed V and J ends, which lost 4 bases and 0 bases, there was a span of 10 bases. The CDR3 DNA is TGCGCCAGCAGCCCAAAGACTCACCAAGAGACCCAGTACTTC. This codes for CASSPKTHQETQYF.

This clone was detected only a few times. The chain is built from TRBV11-2 and TRBJ1-1, with a weak D call TRBD1 (6 bases). V dropped 5 bases and J dropped 7 bases, with 14 bases sitting between them. This CDR3 contains 13 residues. Germline V gene lookup returns CDR1 SGHAT and CDR2 FQNNGV. The DNA for the CDR3 is TGTGCCAGCAGCCCCGTGAGGACAGTTGAAGCTTTCTTT. This encodes CASSPVRTVEAFF. Drawing the rest from reference TRBV11-2 and TRBJ1-1, the complete variable domain is EAGVAQSPRYKIIEKRQSVAFWCNPISGHATLYWYQQILGQGPKLLIQFQNNGVVDDSQLPKDRFSAERLKGVDSTLKIQPAKLEDSAVYLCASSPVRTVEAFFGQGTRLTVV.

The gene calls are TRBV28 and TRBJ1-5; the match to TRBD1 covers 10 bases. V was pared by 4 bases and J by 6 bases, with 12 bases of the junction left unmatched. CDR1 MDHEN and CDR2 SYDVKM come from the germline V gene. The CDR3 contains 17 residues. The CDR3 nucleotides read TGTGCCAGCAGTTCAGGGCAGGACAGGGGGGGTTTTCAGCCCCAGCATTTT. This gives the protein CASSSGQDRGGFQPQHF.

The genes are TRBV4-2 and TRBJ2-1, with 11 bases identical to TRBD2. Unmatched junction bases numbered 10, after V lost 4 bases and J lost 2 bases. The CDR3 consists of 18 residues. The V gene's germline CDR1 is LGHNA and CDR2 YNFKEQ. In DNA, the CDR3 is TGTGCCAGCAGCCCTAGGACTGGGACTAGCGGTGCCTACAATGAGCAGTTCTTC. Its translation is CASSPRTGTSGAYNEQFF.

The chain employs TRBV11-2 and TRBJ2-7; D is unresolved. V shed 3 bases and J shed 9 bases, with 12 bases lying between them. Germline values: CDR1 SGHAT, CDR2 FQNNGV. CDR3 length equals 12 residues. The CDR3 spells CASSLRRLRQYF. CDR3 DNA sequence: TGTGCCAGCAGCTTGAGAAGACTTAGGCAGTACTTC.

This clone was counted a few times. V is TRBV4-1 and J is TRBJ1-2; 10 bases map to TRBD1. CDR3 length equals 15 residues. Germline assignment: CDR1 MGHRA and CDR2 YSYEKL. V lost 4 bases to trimming and J lost 5 bases; unmatched junction nucleotides: 7. CDR3 DNA sequence: TGCGCCAGCAGCCCCCCTGGACAGGGGGTTTATGGCTACACCTTC. Protein product: CASSPPGQGVYGYTF.

V usage is TRBV4-1 and J usage is TRBJ1-3; 10 bases agree with TRBD1. The CDR3 consists of 16 residues. Trimming at V came to 4 bases and at J to 3 bases, leaving 6 bases not matched to a gene. Germline V gene lookup returns CDR1 MGHRA and CDR2 YSYEKL. The CDR3 DNA is TGCGCCAGCAGCCGATCCGGGACAGGGGTTGGAAACACCATATATTTT. It is translated as CASSRSGTGVGNTIYF.

V usage is TRBV11-2 and J usage is TRBJ2-2; 9 bases line up with TRBD1. The CDR3 is 14 amino acids. Germline-derived CDR1 and CDR2 are SGHAT and FQNNGV. V shed 5 bases, J shed 5 bases, and the junction held 3 bases outside the gene matches. Written as DNA, the CDR3 is TGTGCCAGCAGCGGGACAGGGTTGACCGGGGAGCTGTTTTTT. Amino acid sequence: CASSGTGLTGELFF.

V usage is TRBV27 and J usage is TRBJ2-1; D call uncertain. CDR1 MNHEY and CDR2 SMNVEV come from the germline V gene (reference sequence). This CDR3 has 13 residues. The V end was cut by 5 bases, the J end by 7 bases, with 12 bases between. The CDR3 DNA sequence: TGTGCCAGCAGTCCTACGACTGAGAATGAGCAGTTCTTC. It encodes CASSPTTENEQFF.

This clone is a singleton in its sample. This chain joins TRBV6-5 and TRBJ2-7, with TRBD1 as a possible D gene (6 bases). CDR3 length: 14 amino acids. Trimming left V 2 bases short and J 2 bases short, with 10 bases between. CDR1 MNHEY and CDR2 SVGAGI come from the germline V gene. The CDR3 is CASSYRQGTYEQYF. DNA for the CDR3: TGTGCCAGCAGTTACCGGCAGGGGACCTACGAGCAGTACTTC.

The chain recombines TRBV7-6 with TRBJ2-1; 13 nucleotides line up with TRBD2. CDR3 length equals 16 residues. V dropped 5 bases and J dropped 4; count of bases not matched to a gene: 5. Germline V gives CDR1 SGHVS, CDR2 FNYEAQ. CDR3 sequence reads: CASSRGLAGLYNEQFF. The CDR3 nucleotides are TGTGCCAGCAGCCGGGGACTAGCGGGACTATACAATGAGCAGTTCTTC.

The chain is built from TRBV2 and TRBJ2-1; 8 nucleotides match TRBD2. CDR3 length equals 16 residues. Trimming cost V 7 bases and J 6 bases; bases outside gene matches: 14. The V gene's germline CDR1 is SNHLY and CDR2 FYNNEI. The CDR3 region has the DNA TGTGCCAGCAAGTCTCTGGTACTAGCGGAACGCAATGAGCAGTTCTTC. Residues: CASKSLVLAERNEQFF.

V usage is TRBV27 and J usage is TRBJ2-7; the match to TRBD2 covers 9 bases. This CDR3 region has 18 residues. Trimming cost V 3 bases and J 3 bases; bases outside gene matches: 15. Germline CDR1 reads MNHEY; CDR2 reads SMNVEV (reference sequence). Here the CDR3 reads CASSFSRPIAGVVYEQYF. For the CDR3, the DNA is TGTGCCAGCAGTTTTAGTAGGCCGATAGCGGGAGTAGTCTACGAGCAGTACTTC.

CDR3 sequence reads: CASSIGLNINEQFF. The CDR3, as DNA: TGTGCCAGCAGTATAGGACTAAACATCAATGAGCAGTTCTTC. The chain combines TRBV27 with TRBJ2-1; D may be TRBD2 (6 bases). V was shortened by 5 bases and J by 6 bases, with 14 bases between the two germline ends. The CDR3 runs to 14 residues. Germline V gene sequence: CDR1 MNHEY, CDR2 SMNVEV (reference sequence).

This rearrangement joins TRBV28 to TRBJ2-7; maybe TRBD2 (6 bases). CDR1 MDHEN and CDR2 SYDVKM come from the germline V gene. V shed 8 bases and J shed 0 bases, with 14 bases lying between them. This CDR3 is 14 amino acids long. In DNA form, the CDR3 reads TGTGCCAGCTTAGAAACGGGGGACTCCTACGAGCAGTACTTC. It specifies CASLETGDSYEQYF.

This rearrangement joins TRBV27 to TRBJ2-7, with a weak D call TRBD1 (5 bases). V was pared by 5 bases and J by 4 bases, with 15 bases between. CDR1 is MNHEY and CDR2 is SMNVEV in the germline V gene (reference sequence). CDR3 length: 14 amino acids. The CDR3 DNA reads as TGTGCCAGCAGTCCTAAAGGGGCAGAGTACGAGCAGTACTTC. Amino acids: CASSPKGAEYEQYF.

V and J are TRBV6-1 and TRBJ2-2, with 10 bases matching TRBD1. Germline assignment: CDR1 MNHNS and CDR2 SASEGT. The ends lost 5 bases at V and 5 bases at J; junction bases unmatched: 2. This CDR3 region has 14 residues. The CDR3 bases are TGTGCCAGCAGTTCGGGACAGGGGACCGGGGAGCTGTTTTTT. Translation: CASSSGQGTGELFF.

The chain is built from TRBV15 and TRBJ1-5; 7 positions agree with TRBD1. This CDR3 has 15 residues. V shed 5 bases, J shed 2 bases, and the junction held 6 bases outside the gene matches. Germline V gives CDR1 LNHNV, CDR2 YYDKDF (reference sequence). This CDR3 is CATSDDRAGNQPQHF. CDR3 nucleotides: TGTGCCACCAGCGACGACAGGGCGGGCAATCAGCCCCAGCATTTT.

V gene TRBV18 combines with J gene TRBJ2-7; 12 bases match TRBD1. The germline V gene has CDR1 KGHSH and CDR2 LQKENI. The CDR3 totals 14 residues. V lost 1 base to trimming and J lost 5 bases; unmatched junction nucleotides: 0. The CDR3 here is CASSPRDRGHEQYF. As DNA, the CDR3 is TGTGCCAGCTCACCACGGGACAGGGGGCACGAGCAGTACTTC.

The V gene is TRBV2, the J gene TRBJ2-7, with D perhaps TRBD2 (5 bases). The CDR3 contains 15 residues. Deletions cut 6 bases from V and 5 bases from J, with 20 bases between. Germline CDR1 SNHLY, CDR2 FYNNEI. The DNA of the CDR3 is TGTGCCAGCAGGCGATTAGTTAGGCTAGCCGACGAGCAGTACTTC. This encodes CASRRLVRLADEQYF.

The gene calls are TRBV5-6 and TRBJ1-2, with unresolved D. The V gene lost 0 bases and the J gene lost 0 bases, with 9 bases spanning the gap. Germline loops: CDR1 SGHDT, CDR2 YYEEEE. The length of the CDR3 is 15 residues. Written as DNA, the CDR3 is TGTGCCAGCAGCTTGGGCGGAACCCCTAACTATGGCTACACCTTC. This sequence encodes CASSLGGTPNYGYTF.